This T cell receptor beta chain derives from a study of blood T cell repertoires in COVID-19. Study information: COVID-19 samples from acute and convalescent phases originated in the United States, Italy and Spain. T cells, B-cell-depleted T cells, or PBMCs provided the cDNA or gDNA that served as material.

This CDR3 has 14 amino acids. Germline CDR1 is SEHNR and CDR2 is FQNEAQ (reference sequence). V was clipped by 4 bases and J by 1 base, with 10 bases between them. How the authors handled the data: Estimation of nucleated cell counts was performed using reference gene primer amplification. The protocol was immunoSEQ multiplex PCR, while the TCRdb copy is restricted to in-frame clones and leaves out a portion. Clone size and V and J calls were adopted from that table, with D and trimming inferred from the DNA. The sample holds fewer than 150,000 clones, about 87% seen once. The chain has TRBV7-9 and TRBJ1-1; the D is unclear. Sequencing was done on a sample of peripheral blood. The TCR was taken from a woman aged 70-85 years with acute or convalescent COVID-19. Written as DNA, the CDR3 is TGTGCCAGCAGCTCCCCCCTCGGGAACACTGAAGCTTTCTTT. Translating gives CASSSPLGNTEAFF. Based on the CDR3 plus reference TRBV7-9 and TRBJ1-1, the full variable domain is DTGVSQNPRHKITKRGQNVTFRCDPISEHNRLYWYRQTLGQGPEFLTYFQNEAQLEKSRLLSDRFSAERPKGSFSTLEIQRTEQGDSAMYLCASSSPLGNTEAFFGQGTRLTVV.